This T cell receptor (beta chain) comes out of a study of cytomegalovirus exposure and HLA in healthy donors. General observations from the study: The authors enumerated some 160 TCR beta chains as linked to cytomegalovirus.

Generated by immunoSEQ multiplex PCR, the TCRdb table keeps only in-frame clones and is missing some. The sample comprises some 120,000 clones, roughly 94% of which are singletons, and over 1% rests with the top ten. With regard to this clone: Its antigen is still unknown.

Source material: PBMCs. The origin of this receptor is a woman aged 18-29 years in good health and CMV-seronegative.

CDR3 sequence reads: CASSAAQGNQPQHF. CDR3 coding DNA: TGTGCCAGCAGTGCCGCTCAGGGGAATCAGCCCCAGCATTTT. The chain couples TRBV2 to TRBJ1-5, with a tentative D call TRBD1 (6 bases). Germline V gene sequence: CDR1 SNHLY, CDR2 FYNNEI. Trimming took off 4 bases at V and 4 bases at J, with 11 bases between the two ends. CDR3 length: 14 residues.